Listed below are T cell receptor beta chains from one sample, sequenced in a study of beta chain features in type 1 diabetes. Only in-frame clones appear in the TCRdb table, and some are missing; sequencing was by immunoSEQ multiplex PCR. There are about 140,000 clones in the sample; about 7.1% occur only once, and about 1.4% lies in the top ten. The sequenced material came from central memory CD4+ T cells from blood. These receptors were collected from a woman under 40 in good health. Each CDR3 is given with its conserved first and last residue. D genes are given only for firm matches. Size tells how often a clone was seen (once, few, many) or the class of an expanded clone, and some rows leave it out.

size: few
J: TRBJ2-1
V: TRBV5-4
D: NA
DNA: TGCGCCAGCAGCCAAGGCTTGCTAGAAACCTACAATGAGCAGTTCTTC
CDR3: CASSQGLLETYNEQFF

size: few
J: TRBJ2-7
V: TRBV10-3
D: NA
DNA: TGTGCCATCAGGGAGACAGCTACCTACGAGCAGTACTTC
CDR3: CAIRETATYEQYF

size: many
J: TRBJ2-5
V: TRBV29-1
D: NA
DNA: TGCAGCGTTTCAGGGGAAGAGACCCAGTACTTC
CDR3: CSVSGEETQYF

size: many
J: TRBJ2-1
V: TRBV30
D: NA
DNA: TGTGCCTGGAGCCCCCCCTGGGGGGACAATGAGCAGTTCTTC
CDR3: CAWSPPWGDNEQFF

size: NA
J: TRBJ2-7
V: TRBV28
D: TRBD2
DNA: TGTGCCAGCACCGAAGGACTAGCGGGAATCTACGAGCAGTACTTC
CDR3: CASTEGLAGIYEQYF

size: few
J: TRBJ1-4
V: TRBV6-5
D: TRBD1
DNA: TGTGCCAGCAGTTACTCCGGGACAGTTAATGAAAAACTGTTTTTT
CDR3: CASSYSGTVNEKLFF

size: NA
J: TRBJ2-1
V: TRBV4-2
D: TRBD2
DNA: TGTGCCAGCAGAGGGACTAGCGGGAGCGATGAGCAGTTCTTC
CDR3: CASRGTSGSDEQFF

size: few
J: TRBJ2-1
V: TRBV27
D: TRBD2
DNA: TGTGCCAGCAGTTTAGGGAGCGGGAGAAACAATGAGCAGTTCTTC
CDR3: CASSLGSGRNNEQFF

size: few
J: TRBJ2-6
V: TRBV27
D: NA
DNA: TGTGCCAGCAGTTTTTTGACATCGGACTCTGGGGCCAACGTCCTGACTTTC
CDR3: CASSFLTSDSGANVLTF

size: NA
J: TRBJ2-5
V: TRBV29-1
D: NA
DNA: TGCAGCGTTGAAGGGGGCGGTGAGACCCAGTACTTC
CDR3: CSVEGGGETQYF

size: few
J: TRBJ1-2
V: TRBV25-1
D: TRBD1
DNA: TGTGCCACCGGACAGGGGTGGGGCATTAACTATGGCTACACCTTC
CDR3: CATGQGWGINYGYTF

size: many
J: TRBJ1-4
V: TRBV30
D: NA
DNA: TGTGCCTGGAGTGTAATCCAGGGCGGCATTAGAGAAAAACTGTTTTTT
CDR3: CAWSVIQGGIREKLFF

size: many
J: TRBJ2-3
V: TRBV7-7
D: TRBD1
DNA: TGTGCTAGCAGCTGGACAGGGCTAGATACGCAGTATTTT
CDR3: CASSWTGLDTQYF

size: few
J: TRBJ2-1
V: TRBV15
D: NA
DNA: TGTGCCACCGGGGAGGGGGGACTCTACAATGAGCAGTTCTTC
CDR3: CATGEGGLYNEQFF

size: many
J: TRBJ1-4
V: TRBV29-1
D: NA
DNA: TGCAGCGTTACGGAGCTCGAAAAACTGTTTTTT
CDR3: CSVTELEKLFF

size: NA
J: TRBJ1-1
V: TRBV12-5
D: NA
DNA: TGTGCTAGTGGTTTAAACAGCATGAACACTGAAGCTTTCTTT
CDR3: CASGLNSMNTEAFF

size: few
J: TRBJ1-5
V: TRBV2
D: NA
DNA: TGTGCCAGCAGTGTGCCCTCCCAGGGGAATAGCAATCAGCCCCAGCATTTT
CDR3: CASSVPSQGNSNQPQHF

size: few
J: TRBJ2-3
V: TRBV5-1
D: NA
DNA: TGCGCCAGCAGCTTTGGGACTCCGTTTACTGGGATACGCACAGATACGCAGTATTTT
CDR3: CASSFGTPFTGIRTDTQYF

size: NA
J: TRBJ2-1
V: TRBV5-1
D: NA
DNA: TGCGCCAGCAGCTTCTCCGGAGTGATCAATGAGCAGTTCTTC
CDR3: CASSFSGVINEQFF

size: few
J: TRBJ2-7
V: TRBV12-1
D: NA
DNA: TGTGCCAGCAGCCTAGCGGGAGGACACTACGAGCAGTACTTC
CDR3: CASSLAGGHYEQYF

size: NA
J: TRBJ2-5
V: TRBV4-3
D: TRBD2
DNA: TGCGCCAGCAGCCTCCAACGGGGGGGTGGAGAGACCCAGTACTTC
CDR3: CASSLQRGGGETQYF

size: NA
J: TRBJ2-5
V: TRBV2
D: TRBD2
DNA: TGTGCCAGCCTGGGGGGTGGACTAGCGGGAGAGACCCAGTACTTC
CDR3: CASLGGGLAGETQYF

size: NA
J: TRBJ2-3
V: TRBV23-1
D: NA
DNA: TGCGCCAGCAGTCCGGCCCTACGGAGATCAGCGGAGAGAAGCACAGATACGCAGTATTTT
CDR3: CASSPALRRSAERSTDTQYF

size: few
J: TRBJ2-3
V: TRBV19
D: NA
DNA: TGTGCCAGTAGTACCGGGAGAGAGCCAGATACGCAGTATTTT
CDR3: CASSTGREPDTQYF

size: many
J: TRBJ1-5
V: TRBV7-8
D: NA
DNA: TGTGCCAGCGGGCACGGAAGTCAGCCCCAGCATTTT
CDR3: CASGHGSQPQHF

size: many
J: TRBJ2-4
V: TRBV7-8
D: NA
DNA: TGTGCCAGCAGCCCTCAGGGGCGCTTAGTAAACATTCAGTACTTC
CDR3: CASSPQGRLVNIQYF

size: few
J: TRBJ2-4
V: TRBV5-4
D: TRBD2
DNA: TGTGCCAGCAGCTTGACTAGCGGCCTAGGGAACATTCAGTACTTC
CDR3: CASSLTSGLGNIQYF

size: NA
J: TRBJ2-3
V: TRBV10-3
D: NA
DNA: TGTGCCATCCGGGACTCCCAGGCGGCAGATACGCAGTATTTT
CDR3: CAIRDSQAADTQYF

size: few
J: TRBJ2-5
V: TRBV11-2
D: TRBD1
DNA: TGTGCCAGCAGCTCTATAAAGGGCAGGGGGCGAGAGACCCAGTACTTC
CDR3: CASSSIKGRGRETQYF

size: NA
J: TRBJ2-2
V: TRBV19
D: NA
DNA: TGTGCCAGTATGGTTCGTAGTAACACCGGGGAGCTGTTTTTT
CDR3: CASMVRSNTGELFF

size: few
J: TRBJ2-3
V: TRBV7-3
D: NA
DNA: TGTGCCAGCAGCTTACCCCCTACAGATACGCAGTATTTT
CDR3: CASSLPPTDTQYF

size: NA
J: TRBJ2-3
V: TRBV7-9
D: TRBD2
DNA: TGTGCCAGCAGCTTAGGGACTAGCGGGATTACAGATACGCAGTATTTT
CDR3: CASSLGTSGITDTQYF

size: few
J: TRBJ2-2
V: TRBV7-2
D: TRBD2
DNA: TGTGCCAGCAGCTTACTAGCGGAGAACACCGGGGAGCTGTTTTTT
CDR3: CASSLLAENTGELFF

size: few
J: TRBJ2-2
V: TRBV5-1
D: NA
DNA: TGCGCCAGCAGCGTGGTCCCGACGGGCACCGGGGAGCTGTTTTTT
CDR3: CASSVVPTGTGELFF

size: few
J: TRBJ2-5
V: TRBV5-1
D: NA
DNA: TGCGCCAGCAGCGCGCGGGGGCGCGAGACCCAGTACTTC
CDR3: CASSARGRETQYF

size: few
J: TRBJ2-7
V: TRBV7-9
D: NA
DNA: TGTGCCAGCAGCTTGGTTGAGACAGGGGAGGGCGAGCAGTACTTC
CDR3: CASSLVETGEGEQYF

size: NA
J: TRBJ2-3
V: TRBV27
D: TRBD2
DNA: TGTGCCAGCAGTTTCCTCCCGAGCGGGAGCGGTGCAGATACGCAGTATTTT
CDR3: CASSFLPSGSGADTQYF

size: few
J: TRBJ2-2
V: TRBV5-4
D: NA
DNA: TGTGCCAGCAGCTTGGTCTCGGCGGGGAACACCGGGGAGCTGTTTTTT
CDR3: CASSLVSAGNTGELFF

size: NA
J: TRBJ1-1
V: TRBV5-4
D: NA
DNA: TGTGCCAGCGGCAGGTGGTCATCGGGGGCTGAAGCTTTCTTT
CDR3: CASGRWSSGAEAFF

size: NA
J: TRBJ1-2
V: TRBV28
D: TRBD1
DNA: TGTGCCAGCAGCCCTCGACAGGGGCAGGGTAGCAACTATGGCTACACCTTC
CDR3: CASSPRQGQGSNYGYTF

size: NA
J: TRBJ1-5
V: TRBV21-1
D: NA
DNA: TGTGCCAGCAGCACAAAACAGGGACGGAGCAATCAGCCCCAGCATTTT
CDR3: CASSTKQGRSNQPQHF

size: few
J: TRBJ1-3
V: TRBV4-3
D: TRBD1
DNA: TGCGCCAGCAGCCAAAGGACAGGTCAAGGCGGAAACACCATATATTTT
CDR3: CASSQRTGQGGNTIYF

size: few
J: TRBJ2-1
V: TRBV7-3
D: TRBD1
DNA: TGTGCCAGCAGCTTGGGACAGGGGTTTAATGAGCAGTTCTTC
CDR3: CASSLGQGFNEQFF

size: many
J: TRBJ2-2
V: TRBV5-1
D: TRBD2
DNA: TGCGCCAGCACCCCGACAACGCTAGCGGGAGCCACCGGGGAGCTGTTTTTT
CDR3: CASTPTTLAGATGELFF

size: NA
J: TRBJ2-1
V: TRBV9
D: TRBD1
DNA: TGTGCCAGCAGCACAGGGGGGAGTTTCTACAATGAGCAGTTCTTC
CDR3: CASSTGGSFYNEQFF

size: NA
J: TRBJ2-7
V: TRBV28
D: TRBD2
DNA: TGTGCCAGTTGCGGGAGCTACGAGCAGTACTTC
CDR3: CASCGSYEQYF

size: many
J: TRBJ1-5
V: TRBV19
D: NA
DNA: TGTGCCAGCAAAAGGACAGAGCAATATCAGCCCCAGCATTTT
CDR3: CASKRTEQYQPQHF

size: NA
J: TRBJ1-5
V: TRBV6-1
D: NA
DNA: TGTGCCAGCAGACATATGCTTGATCAGCCCCAGCATTTT
CDR3: CASRHMLDQPQHF

size: NA
J: TRBJ1-1
V: TRBV5-1
D: NA
DNA: TGCGCCAGCAGCGTCCAGGGCGGTAACACTGAAGCTTTCTTT
CDR3: CASSVQGGNTEAFF

size: once
J: TRBJ1-4
V: TRBV4-1
D: NA
DNA: TGCGCCAGCAGCCAAGGACAGCCTTCGGAAAAACTGTTTTTT
CDR3: CASSQGQPSEKLFF

size: few
J: TRBJ2-3
V: TRBV7-2
D: TRBD2
DNA: TGTGCCAGCACCTTCCTAGCGGGAGTATCAGATACGCAGTATTTT
CDR3: CASTFLAGVSDTQYF

size: few
J: TRBJ2-1
V: TRBV11-2
D: TRBD2
DNA: TGTGCCAGCAGCCCAGGGGTAATTTCTAGCGGGTCTGAGCAGTTCTTC
CDR3: CASSPGVISSGSEQFF

size: few
J: TRBJ2-7
V: TRBV7-2
D: TRBD2
DNA: TGTGCCAGCAGCTCAGCGGGAACGGGGGAGCAGTACTTC
CDR3: CASSSAGTGEQYF

size: many
J: TRBJ1-2
V: TRBV7-9
D: NA
DNA: TGTGCCAGCAGCTTAGGTTCTGCGGGAGATGGCTACACCTTC
CDR3: CASSLGSAGDGYTF

size: medium-sized
J: TRBJ2-4
V: TRBV7-9
D: NA
DNA: TGTGCCAGCAGCCGCACCCGACAGGTGGTAGACATTCAGTACTTC
CDR3: CASSRTRQVVDIQYF

size: few
J: TRBJ1-5
V: TRBV30
D: NA
DNA: TGTGCCTGGAGTGGCGGATCGAACAGGGTCGGTAGCAATCAGCCCCAGCATTTT
CDR3: CAWSGGSNRVGSNQPQHF

size: NA
J: TRBJ1-3
V: TRBV7-2
D: TRBD1
DNA: TGTGCCAGCAGCCGGACAGGCTCTGGAAACACCATATATTTT
CDR3: CASSRTGSGNTIYF

size: few
J: TRBJ2-2
V: TRBV5-4
D: TRBD1
DNA: TGTGCCAGCAGCCAAAGGGACAGGAACACCGGGGAGCTGTTTTTT
CDR3: CASSQRDRNTGELFF

size: many
J: TRBJ1-1
V: TRBV29-1
D: NA
DNA: TGCAGCGTTGATTCAGTAAGAGCTTTCTTT
CDR3: CSVDSVRAFF

size: NA
J: TRBJ2-1
V: TRBV5-1
D: NA
DNA: TGCGCCAGCAGCTACCGAGGGGGGGGTGGTAATGAGCAGTTCTTC
CDR3: CASSYRGGGGNEQFF